What follows is one T cell receptor (beta chain) and its context. Antigen specificity is unknown. Preparing the TCRbeta library involved the use of unique molecular identifiers. One entry per CDR3 protein, called by TCRdb with MiXCR from the PCR reads. The sample shows hundreds of thousands of distinct CDR3 sequences, 16% of them seen only once. This specimen comes from a study of T-cell reconstitution after alpha-beta-depleted transplantation in children. Study outcomes and limitations: Some patients' high day-60 TCRbeta diversity was attributed to recipient cells surviving conditioning.

CDR1 and CDR2 (germline): SGHAT, FQNNGV. The V and J ends lost 5 bases and 4 bases respectively, with 11 bases between them. The CDR3 is made up of 14 amino acids. This receptor was taken from a male patient under 10 years old who had a stem cell transplant for acute lymphoblastic leukemia, so the T cells may come from the graft donor. Sequenced here: PBMCs, mostly from graft donor cells, sampled 360 days after TCRalphabeta/CD19-depleted stem cell transplant. The V gene is TRBV11-2, the J gene TRBJ1-4; perhaps TRBD1 as D (5 bases). CDR3 bases: TGTGCCAGCAGCGCCAGGGTCTATAATGAAAAACTGTTTTTT. This translates into CASSARVYNEKLFF.